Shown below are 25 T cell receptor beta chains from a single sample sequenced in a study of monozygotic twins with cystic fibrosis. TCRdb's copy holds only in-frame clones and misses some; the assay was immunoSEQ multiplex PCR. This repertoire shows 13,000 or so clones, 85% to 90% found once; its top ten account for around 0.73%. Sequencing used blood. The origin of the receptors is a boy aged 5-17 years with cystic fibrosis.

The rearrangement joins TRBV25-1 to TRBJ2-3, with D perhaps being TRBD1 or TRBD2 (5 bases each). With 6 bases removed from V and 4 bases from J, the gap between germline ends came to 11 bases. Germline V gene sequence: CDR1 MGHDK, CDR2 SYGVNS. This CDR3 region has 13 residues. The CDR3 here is CASRDMGADTQYF. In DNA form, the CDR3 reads TGTGCCAGCAGAGATATGGGGGCAGATACGCAGTATTTT. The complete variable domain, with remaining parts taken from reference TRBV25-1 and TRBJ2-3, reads EADIYQTPRYLVIGTGKKITLECSQTMGHDKMYWYQQDPGMELHLIHYSYGVNSTEKGDLSSESTVSRIRTEHFPLTLESARPSHTSQYLCASRDMGADTQYFGPGTRLTVL.

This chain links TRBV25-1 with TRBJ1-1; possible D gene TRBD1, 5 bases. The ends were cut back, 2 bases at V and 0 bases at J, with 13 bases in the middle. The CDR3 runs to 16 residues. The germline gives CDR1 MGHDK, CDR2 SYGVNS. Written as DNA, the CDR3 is TGTGCCAGCAGTGAACCGGGTATAGGGGTGAACACTGAAGCTTTCTTT. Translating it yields CASSEPGIGVNTEAFF.

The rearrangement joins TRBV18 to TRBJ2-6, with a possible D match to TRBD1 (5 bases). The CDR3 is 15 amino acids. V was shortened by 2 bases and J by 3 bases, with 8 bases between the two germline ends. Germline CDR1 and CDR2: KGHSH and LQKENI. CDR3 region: CASSPTGLGANVLTF. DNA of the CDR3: TGTGCCAGCTCACCAACAGGCCTTGGGGCCAACGTCCTGACTTTC. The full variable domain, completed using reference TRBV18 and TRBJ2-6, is NAGVMQNPRHLVRRRGQEARLRCSPMKGHSHVYWYRQLPEEGLKFMVYLQKENIIDESGMPKERFSAEFPKEGPSILRIQQVVRGDSAAYFCASSPTGLGANVLTFGAGSRLTVL.

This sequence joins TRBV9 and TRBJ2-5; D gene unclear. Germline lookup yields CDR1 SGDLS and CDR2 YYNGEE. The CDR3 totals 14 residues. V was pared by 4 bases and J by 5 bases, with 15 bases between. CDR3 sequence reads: CASSSRHFGETQYF. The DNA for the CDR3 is TGTGCCAGCAGCTCCCGACACTTTGGGGAGACCCAGTACTTC.

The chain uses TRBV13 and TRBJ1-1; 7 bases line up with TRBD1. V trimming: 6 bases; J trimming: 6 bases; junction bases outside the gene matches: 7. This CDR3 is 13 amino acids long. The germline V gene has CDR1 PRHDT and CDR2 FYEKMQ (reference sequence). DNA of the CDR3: TGTGCCAGCAGGGGCGACAGGGTACCTGAAGCTTTCTTT. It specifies CASRGDRVPEAFF.

The CDR3 sequence: CAWSAPGQLNEKLFF. In DNA form, the CDR3 reads TGTGCCTGGAGTGCTCCGGGACAGTTAAATGAAAAACTGTTTTTT. The V gene is TRBV30, the J gene TRBJ1-4; the match to TRBD1 covers 7 bases. The trim removed 1 base at V and 5 bases at J, leaving 7 bases unmatched. The CDR3 has 15 amino acids. Looked up from germline, CDR1 is GTSNPN and CDR2 is SVGIG (reference sequence).

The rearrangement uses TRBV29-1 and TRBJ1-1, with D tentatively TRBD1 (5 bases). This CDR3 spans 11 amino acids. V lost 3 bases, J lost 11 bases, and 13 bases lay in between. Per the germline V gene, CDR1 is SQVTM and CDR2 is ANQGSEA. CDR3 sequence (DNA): TGCAGCGTTGATTATGGGGAGGGGGCTTTCTTT. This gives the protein CSVDYGEGAFF.

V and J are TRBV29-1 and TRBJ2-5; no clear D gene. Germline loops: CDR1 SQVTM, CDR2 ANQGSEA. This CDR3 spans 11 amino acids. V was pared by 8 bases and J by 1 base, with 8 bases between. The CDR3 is CSSLRQETQYF. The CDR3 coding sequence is TGCAGCTCGCTCCGCCAAGAGACCCAGTACTTC.

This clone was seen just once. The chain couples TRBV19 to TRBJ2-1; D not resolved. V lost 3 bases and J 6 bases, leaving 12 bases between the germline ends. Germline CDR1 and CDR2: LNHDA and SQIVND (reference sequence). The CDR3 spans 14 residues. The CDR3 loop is CASSIPKGANEQFF. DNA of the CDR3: TGTGCCAGTAGTATCCCCAAGGGCGCCAATGAGCAGTTCTTC.

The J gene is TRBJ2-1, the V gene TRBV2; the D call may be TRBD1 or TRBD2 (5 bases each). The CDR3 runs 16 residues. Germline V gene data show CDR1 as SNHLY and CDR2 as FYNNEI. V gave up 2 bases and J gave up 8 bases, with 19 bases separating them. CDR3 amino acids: CASSESGGRYYDEQFF. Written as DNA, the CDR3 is TGTGCCAGCAGTGAAAGTGGGGGACGATATTACGATGAGCAGTTCTTC.

CDR3 sequence (DNA): TGTGCCAGCAGCTTACTGTCGGTCCTAGAATCTAGCACAGATACGCAGTATTTT. Its translation is CASSLLSVLESSTDTQYF. The V call is TRBV7-9, the J call TRBJ2-3; D remains unclear. The CDR3 length is 18 residues. Trimming left V 2 bases short and J 0 bases short, with 18 bases between. From germline, CDR1 is SEHNR and CDR2 FQNEAQ (reference sequence). The entire variable domain, with the rest obtained from reference TRBV7-9 and TRBJ2-3, is as follows: DTGVSQNPRHKITKRGQNVTFRCDPISEHNRLYWYRQTLGQGPEFLTYFQNEAQLEKSRLLSDRFSAERPKGSFSTLEIQRTEQGDSAMYLCASSLLSVLESSTDTQYFGPGTRLTVL.

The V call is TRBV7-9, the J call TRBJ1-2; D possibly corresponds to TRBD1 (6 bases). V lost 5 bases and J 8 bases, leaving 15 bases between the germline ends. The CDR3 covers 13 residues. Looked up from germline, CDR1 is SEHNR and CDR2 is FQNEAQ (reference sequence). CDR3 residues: CASSPRTDGGYTF. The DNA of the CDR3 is TGTGCCAGCAGCCCAAGGACAGACGGCGGCTACACCTTC.

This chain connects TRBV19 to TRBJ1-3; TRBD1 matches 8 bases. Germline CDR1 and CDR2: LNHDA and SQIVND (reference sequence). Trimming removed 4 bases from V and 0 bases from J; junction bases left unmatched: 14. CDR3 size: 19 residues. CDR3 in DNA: TGTGCCAGTAGTACCAGGGGGCTTTTTATGCAGAGCTCTGGAAACACCATATATTTT. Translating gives CASSTRGLFMQSSGNTIYF.

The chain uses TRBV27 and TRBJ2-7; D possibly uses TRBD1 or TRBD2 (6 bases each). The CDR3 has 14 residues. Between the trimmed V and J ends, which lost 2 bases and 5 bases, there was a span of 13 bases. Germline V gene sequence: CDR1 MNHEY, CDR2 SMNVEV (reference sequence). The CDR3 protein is CASSLVSGGHEQYF. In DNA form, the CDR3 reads TGTGCCAGCAGTTTAGTCTCCGGGGGCCACGAGCAGTACTTC.

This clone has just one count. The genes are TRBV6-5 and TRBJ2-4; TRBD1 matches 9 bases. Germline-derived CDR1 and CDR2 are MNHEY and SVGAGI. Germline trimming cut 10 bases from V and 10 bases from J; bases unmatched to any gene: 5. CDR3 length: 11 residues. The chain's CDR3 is CATDRGGIQYF. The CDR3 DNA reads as TGTGCCACTGACAGGGGGGGTATTCAGTACTTC.

The CDR3 bases are TGCGCCAGCAGCTTGGCCGGCAGCTCCTACAATGAGCAGTTCTTC. This translates into CASSLAGSSYNEQFF. This sequence joins TRBV5-1 and TRBJ2-1; D is unclear. CDR3 length: 15 residues. Deletions cut 0 bases from V and 0 bases from J, with 7 bases between. Germline V gene data show CDR1 as SGHRS and CDR2 as YFSETQ.

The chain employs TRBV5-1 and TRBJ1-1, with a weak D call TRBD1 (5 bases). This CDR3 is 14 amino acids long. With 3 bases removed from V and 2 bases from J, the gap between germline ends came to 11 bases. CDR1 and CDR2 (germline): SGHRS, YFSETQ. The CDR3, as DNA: TGCGCCAGCAGCTCCGACAGACTCAACACTGAAGCTTTCTTT. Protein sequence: CASSSDRLNTEAFF.

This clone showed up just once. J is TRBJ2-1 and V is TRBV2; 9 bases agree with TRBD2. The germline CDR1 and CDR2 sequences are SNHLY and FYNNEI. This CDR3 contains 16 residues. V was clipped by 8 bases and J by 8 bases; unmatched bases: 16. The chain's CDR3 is CASSDPRSGGIYEQFF. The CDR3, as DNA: TGTGCCAGCTCCGACCCCAGGAGCGGGGGGATCTATGAGCAGTTCTTC. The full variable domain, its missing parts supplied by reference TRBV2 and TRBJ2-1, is EPEVTQTPSHQVTQMGQEVILRCVPISNHLYFYWYRQILGQKVEFLVSFYNNEISEKSEIFDDQFSVERPDGSNFTLKIRSTKLEDSAMYFCASSDPRSGGIYEQFFGPGTRLTVL.

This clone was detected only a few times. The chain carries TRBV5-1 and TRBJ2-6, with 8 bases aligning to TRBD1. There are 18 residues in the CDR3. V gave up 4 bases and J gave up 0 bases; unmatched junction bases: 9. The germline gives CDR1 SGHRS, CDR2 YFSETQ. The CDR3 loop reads CASSPYRGIDSGANVLTF. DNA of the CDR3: TGCGCCAGCAGCCCATACAGGGGGATAGACTCTGGGGCCAACGTCCTGACTTTC. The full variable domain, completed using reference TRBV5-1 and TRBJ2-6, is KAGVTQTPRYLIKTRGQQVTLSCSPISGHRSVSWYQQTPGQGLQFLFEYFSETQRNKGNFPGRFSGRQFSNSRSEMNVSTLELGDSALYLCASSPYRGIDSGANVLTFGAGSRLTVL.

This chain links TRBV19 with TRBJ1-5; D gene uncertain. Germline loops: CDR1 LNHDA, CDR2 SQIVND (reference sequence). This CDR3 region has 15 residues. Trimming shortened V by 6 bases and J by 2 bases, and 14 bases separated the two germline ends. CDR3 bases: TGTGCCAGTAGGCCGACCCAGGCCCGCAATCAGCCCCAGCATTTT. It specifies CASRPTQARNQPQHF.

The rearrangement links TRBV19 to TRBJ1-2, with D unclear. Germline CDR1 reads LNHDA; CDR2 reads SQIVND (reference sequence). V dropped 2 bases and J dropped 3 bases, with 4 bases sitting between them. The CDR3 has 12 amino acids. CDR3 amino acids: CASSIQDYGYTF. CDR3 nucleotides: TGTGCCAGTAGTATACAGGACTATGGCTACACCTTC. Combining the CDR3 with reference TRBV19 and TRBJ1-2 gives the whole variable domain DGGITQSPKYLFRKEGQNVTLSCEQNLNHDAMYWYRQDPGQGLRLIYYSQIVNDFQKGDIAEGYSVSREKKESFPLTVTSAQKNPTAFYLCASSIQDYGYTFGSGTRLTVV.

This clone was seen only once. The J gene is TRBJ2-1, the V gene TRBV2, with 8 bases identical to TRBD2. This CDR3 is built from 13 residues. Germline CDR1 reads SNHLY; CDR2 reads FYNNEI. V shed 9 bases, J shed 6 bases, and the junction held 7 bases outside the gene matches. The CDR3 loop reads CARRVAGSNEQFF. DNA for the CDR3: TGTGCCAGAAGGGTAGCGGGAAGCAATGAGCAGTTCTTC.

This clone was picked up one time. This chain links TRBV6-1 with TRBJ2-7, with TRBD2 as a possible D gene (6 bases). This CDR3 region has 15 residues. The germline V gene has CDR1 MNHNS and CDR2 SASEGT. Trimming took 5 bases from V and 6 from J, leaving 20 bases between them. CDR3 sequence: CASSRGVSSGGEQYF. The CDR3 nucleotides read TGTGCCAGCAGTCGCGGGGTATCAAGCGGAGGCGAGCAGTACTTC.

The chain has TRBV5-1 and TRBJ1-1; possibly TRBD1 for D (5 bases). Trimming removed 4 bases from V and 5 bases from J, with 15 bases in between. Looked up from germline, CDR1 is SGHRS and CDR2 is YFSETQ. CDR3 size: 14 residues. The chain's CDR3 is CASSRSAGWTEAFF. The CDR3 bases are TGCGCCAGCAGCAGGTCTGCAGGGTGGACTGAAGCTTTCTTT.

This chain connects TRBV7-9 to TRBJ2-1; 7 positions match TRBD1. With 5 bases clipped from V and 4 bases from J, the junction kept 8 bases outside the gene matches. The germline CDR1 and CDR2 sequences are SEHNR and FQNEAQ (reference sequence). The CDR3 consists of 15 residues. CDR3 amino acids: CASSLVGQEYNEQFF. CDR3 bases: TGTGCCAGCAGCCTTGTCGGACAGGAGTACAATGAGCAGTTCTTC. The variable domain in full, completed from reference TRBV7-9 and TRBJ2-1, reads DTGVSQNPRHKITKRGQNVTFRCDPISEHNRLYWYRQTLGQGPEFLTYFQNEAQLEKSRLLSDRFSAERPKGSFSTLEIQRTEQGDSAMYLCASSLVGQEYNEQFFGPGTRLTVL.